A selection of T cell receptor beta chains follows, all from one sample in a study of blood T cells in healthy people across ages. TCRdb analysed the 5' RACE reads with MiXCR anew, one entry per CDR3 protein. The top ten clones hold 25% to 35% of a sample with about 640,000 distinct CDR3 sequences, 40% to 50% of them seen once. Sequences were obtained from blood. These receptors all come from a man aged 80 or over in good health. The CDR3 runs from the conserved cysteine through the conserved F or W. A D gene is named only where the DNA matches it firmly. A clone size is listed for some rows: how often the clone was seen (once, few, many), or a class if it is expanded.

>few|TRBJ1-1|TRBV29-1|-
CSVARNEEAFF
TGCAGCGTTGCCCGGAATGAAGAAGCTTTCTTT
>-|TRBJ2-1|TRBV7-2|-
CASSLVTGTRNEQFF
TGCGCCAGCAGCTTAGTTACGGGCACTCGGAATGAGCAGTTCTTC
>few|TRBJ2-1|TRBV20-1|-
CSARVGGRRETQFF
TGCAGTGCTAGAGTAGGGGGGCGGAGGGAGACCCAGTTCTTC
>-|TRBJ1-1|TRBV6-2/TRBV6-3|-
CASSYRGRIMNTEAFF
TGTGCCAGCAGTTACCGGGGCAGAATAATGAACACTGAAGCTTTCTTT
>-|TRBJ2-3|TRBV20-1|-
CSARVLRASTDTQYF
TGCAGTGCTAGAGTATTGCGGGCTAGCACAGATACGCAGTATTTT
>-|TRBJ2-7|TRBV2|TRBD2
CASSSTTGTSGSYEQYF
TGTGCCAGCAGCTCAACCACCGGGACTAGCGGGTCCTACGAGCAGTACTTC
>-|TRBJ2-1|TRBV7-2|-
CASKAYNEQFF
TGTGCCAGCAAAGCGTACAATGAGCAGTTCTTC
>-|TRBJ1-5|TRBV6-2/TRBV6-3|-
CATDITGTGNQPQHF
TGTGCCACCGATATAACAGGGACCGGCAATCAGCCCCAGCATTTT
>few|TRBJ2-3|TRBV2|-
CASSEWLSTDTQYF
TGTGCCAGCAGTGAGTGGCTTAGCACAGATACGCAGTATTTT
>few|TRBJ2-1|TRBV7-8|TRBD2
CASSPGTSGGMGYNEQFF
TGTGCCAGCAGCCCGGGGACTAGCGGGGGGATGGGTTACAATGAGCAGTTCTTC
>many|TRBJ1-2|TRBV4-2|-
CASSQETGNYGYTF
TGTGCCAGCAGCCAAGAAACAGGGAACTATGGCTACACCTTC
>many|TRBJ2-5|TRBV12-3/TRBV12-4|TRBD2
CASSSLFSGRAETQYF
TGTGCCAGCAGTTCCCTCTTTAGCGGGAGGGCGGAGACCCAGTACTTC
>-|TRBJ2-7|TRBV19|-
CASSRAGKTYEQYF
TGTGCCAGTAGTAGGGCAGGAAAAACGTACGAGCAGTACTTC
>few|TRBJ1-5|TRBV9|-
CASSVEANQPQHF
TGTGCCAGCAGCGTAGAAGCTAATCAGCCCCAGCATTTT
>-|TRBJ1-1|TRBV29-1|-
CSVAFKTGNTEAFF
TGCAGCGTTGCCTTCAAGACAGGGAACACTGAAGCTTTCTTT
>-|TRBJ2-7|TRBV12-3/TRBV12-4|-
CASSSGHISYEQYF
TGTGCCAGCAGTTCCGGTCATATCTCCTACGAGCAGTACTTC
>-|TRBJ2-7|TRBV7-8|-
CASSYRQGGPDEQYF
TGTGCCAGCAGCTACCGACAGGGAGGTCCGGACGAGCAGTACTTC
>-|TRBJ1-2|TRBV20-1|-
CSASSEINYGYTF
TGCAGTGCTAGTTCCGAGATTAACTATGGCTACACCTTC
>few|TRBJ2-3|TRBV20-1|-
CSAFLTATDTQYF
TGCAGTGCTTTCTTGACTGCAACAGATACGCAGTATTTT
>few|TRBJ1-1|TRBV5-1|-
CASSVRHQDTEAFF
TGCGCCAGCAGCGTACGCCATCAGGACACTGAAGCTTTCTTT
>-|TRBJ1-4|TRBV7-9|-
CASSLGLGTNEKLFF
TGTGCCAGCAGCTTAGGGCTCGGCACTAATGAAAAACTGTTTTTT
>-|TRBJ2-3|TRBV20-1|-
CSLLRGFADTQYF
TGCAGTCTCCTGCGGGGTTTTGCAGATACGCAGTATTTT
>few|TRBJ2-7|TRBV5-1|TRBD2
CASSLLAGPSYEQYF
TGCGCCAGCAGCTTACTAGCGGGTCCCTCCTACGAGCAGTACTTC
>-|TRBJ2-1|TRBV3-1|TRBD2
CASSQDQWTSFDEQFF
TGTGCCAGCAGCCAAGATCAGTGGACTAGCTTCGATGAGCAGTTCTTC
>few|TRBJ2-5|TRBV6-2/TRBV6-3|-
CASSSERPLQETQYF
TGTGCCAGCAGTTCGGAACGACCGCTACAAGAGACCCAGTACTTC
>-|TRBJ1-2|TRBV7-2|-
CASSLAGVYGNYGYTF
TGTGCCAGCAGCTTAGCGGGGGTATACGGTAACTATGGCTACACCTTC
>few|TRBJ2-6|TRBV28|TRBD1
CASSSVGTGGPGANVLTF
TGTGCCAGCAGTTCCGTCGGGACAGGGGGGCCTGGGGCCAACGTCCTGACTTTC
>-|TRBJ2-3|TRBV21-1|-
CASSKEDGPSTDTQYF
TGTGCCAGCAGCAAAGAGGACGGTCCTAGCACAGATACGCAGTATTTT
>few|TRBJ1-2|TRBV27|-
CASSLQGFYGYTF
TGTGCCAGCAGTTTACAGGGATTTTATGGCTACACCTTC